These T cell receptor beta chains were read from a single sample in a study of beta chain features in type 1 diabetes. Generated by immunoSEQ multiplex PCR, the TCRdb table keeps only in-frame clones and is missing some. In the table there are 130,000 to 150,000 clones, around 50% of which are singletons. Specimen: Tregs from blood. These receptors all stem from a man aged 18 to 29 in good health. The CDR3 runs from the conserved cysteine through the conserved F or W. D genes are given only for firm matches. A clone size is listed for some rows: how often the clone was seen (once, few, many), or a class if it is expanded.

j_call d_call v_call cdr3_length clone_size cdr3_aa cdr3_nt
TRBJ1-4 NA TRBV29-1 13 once CSVLGRGNEKLFF TGCAGCGTCCTGGGGCGGGGCAATGAAAAACTGTTTTTT
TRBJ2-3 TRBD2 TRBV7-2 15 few CASSPRIGGTDTQYF TGTGCCAGCAGCCCGCGAATCGGGGGGACAGATACGCAGTATTTT
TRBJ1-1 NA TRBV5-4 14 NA CASSLVAGYTEAFF TGTGCCAGCAGCTTGGTGGCAGGTTACACTGAAGCTTTCTTT
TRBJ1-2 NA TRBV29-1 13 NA CSVLYDRNYGYTF TGCAGCGTTCTATACGACAGGAACTATGGCTACACCTTC
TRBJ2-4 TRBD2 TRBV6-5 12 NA CASSQRGGIQYF TGTGCCAGCAGTCAGCGGGGGGGCATTCAGTACTTC
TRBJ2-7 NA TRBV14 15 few CASSHRTGISYEQYF TGTGCCAGCAGCCACCGCACAGGGATATCCTACGAGCAGTACTTC
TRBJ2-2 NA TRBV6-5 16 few CASSYSGGLDTGELFF TGTGCCAGCAGTTACTCGGGGGGGCTAGACACCGGGGAGCTGTTTTTT
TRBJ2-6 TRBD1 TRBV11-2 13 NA CAARGPGANVLTF TGTGCCGCGAGGGGGCCTGGGGCCAACGTCCTGACTTTC
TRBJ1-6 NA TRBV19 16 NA CASSIQAGYYHSPLHF TGTGCCAGTAGTATACAGGCAGGGTACTATCATTCACCCCTCCACTTT
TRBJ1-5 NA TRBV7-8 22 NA CASSLAFRYGYSVNYSNQPQHF TGTGCCAGCAGCTTAGCGTTTAGGTACGGGTACTCAGTAAACTATAGCAATCAGCCCCAGCATTTT
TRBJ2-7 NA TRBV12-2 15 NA CASRSSRQGAFEQYF TGTGCAAGTCGCTCAAGTCGACAGGGGGCTTTTGAGCAGTACTTC
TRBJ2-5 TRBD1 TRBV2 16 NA CASSESGGAWGETQYF TGTGCCAGCAGTGAATCAGGGGGCGCATGGGGTGAGACCCAGTACTTC